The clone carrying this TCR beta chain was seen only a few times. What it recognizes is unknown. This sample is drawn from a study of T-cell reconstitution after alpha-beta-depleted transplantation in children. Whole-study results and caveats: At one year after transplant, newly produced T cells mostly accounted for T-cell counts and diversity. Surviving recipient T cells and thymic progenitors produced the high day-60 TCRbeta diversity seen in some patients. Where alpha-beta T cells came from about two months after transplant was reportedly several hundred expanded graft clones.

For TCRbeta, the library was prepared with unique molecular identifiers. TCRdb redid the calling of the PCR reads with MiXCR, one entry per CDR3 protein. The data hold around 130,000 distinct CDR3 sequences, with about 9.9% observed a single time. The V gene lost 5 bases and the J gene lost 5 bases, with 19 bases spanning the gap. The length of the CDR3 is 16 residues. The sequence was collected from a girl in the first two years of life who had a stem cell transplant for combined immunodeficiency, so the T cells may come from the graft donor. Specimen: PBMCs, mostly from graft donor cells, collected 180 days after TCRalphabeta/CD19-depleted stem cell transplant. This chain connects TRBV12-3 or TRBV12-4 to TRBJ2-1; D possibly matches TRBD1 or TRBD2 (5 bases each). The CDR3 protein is CASSIGTGAPHNEQFF. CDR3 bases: TGTGCCAGCAGTATCGGGACGGGCGCTCCTCACAATGAGCAGTTCTTC.